There are a few counts of the clone carrying this T cell receptor beta chain. What it binds is not known. The record originates from a study of early T cells in non-severe SARS-CoV-2 infection. Study as a whole: Investigators sequenced bulk RNA drawn from unsorted whole blood, and chains remained unpaired. Study-wide results and caveats: A preference for anti-spike CD8 responses marked VDJdb matching, which missed private and CD4 specificities.

V trimming: 10 bases; J trimming: 1 base; junction bases outside the gene matches: 12. Germline CDR1 is SEHNR and CDR2 is FQNEAQ (reference sequence). There are 16 residues in the CDR3. The protocol attached unique molecular identifiers to individual cDNA molecules. TCRdb re-called the 5' RACE reads through MiXCR, storing one row per CDR3 protein. The repertoire holds 85,000 to 90,000 distinct CDR3 sequences, less than 15% seen once, with 5% to 7.5% in the top ten. Sequenced sample: whole blood. The chain couples TRBV7-9 to TRBJ2-2; 7 bases line up with TRBD1. The sequence was collected from an adult who was a healthcare worker with PCR-confirmed SARS-CoV-2 infection or an uninfected control (not recorded which). The CDR3 bases are TGTGCCACCTTCTCACAGGGGACCCGGAACACCGGGGAGCTGTTTTTT. Translation gives CATFSQGTRNTGELFF.